This T cell receptor (beta chain) was found in a study of spatial heterogeneity in lung cancer. Study-wide context: Tumor regions showed TCR transcript counts that correlated strongly with a T cell module score from matched bulk RNA-seq.

TCRdb passed the 5' RACE reads through MiXCR, listing each CDR3 protein once. The sample holds about 23,000 distinct CDR3 sequences, under 6.5% seen once. Overall study findings and caveats: Counts that tracked tumor mutation counts were those of expanded intratumoral alpha and beta TCRs.

This clonotype was observed a few times. As yet, its antigen is unknown. The germline CDR1 and CDR2 sequences are SNHLY and FYNNEI. V was trimmed by 2 bases and J by 7 bases, leaving 8 bases between them. This CDR3 spans 12 amino acids. The time point denotes: sample taken at primary tumor resection. The donors comprised 60 to 85 untreated early-stage non-small cell lung cancer patients. V and J are TRBV2 and TRBJ2-5, with D tentatively TRBD1 (6 bases). The TCR originated in a male donor with early-stage non-small cell lung cancer. This material consisted of lung tumor tissue, taken at surgery. CDR3 residues: CASSESGVTQYF. The CDR3 nucleotides read TGTGCCAGCAGTGAATCAGGGGTGACCCAGTACTTC.